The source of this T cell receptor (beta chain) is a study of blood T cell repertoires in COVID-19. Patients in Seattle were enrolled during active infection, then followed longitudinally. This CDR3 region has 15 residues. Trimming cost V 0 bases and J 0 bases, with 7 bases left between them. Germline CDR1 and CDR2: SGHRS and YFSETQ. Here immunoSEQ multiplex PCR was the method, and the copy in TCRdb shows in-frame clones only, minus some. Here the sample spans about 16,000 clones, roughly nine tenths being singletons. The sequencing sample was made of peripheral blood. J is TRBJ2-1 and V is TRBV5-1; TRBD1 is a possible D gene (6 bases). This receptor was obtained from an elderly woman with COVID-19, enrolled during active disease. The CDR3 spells CASSLADSSYNEQFF. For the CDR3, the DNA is TGCGCCAGCAGCTTGGCGGACAGCTCCTACAATGAGCAGTTCTTC.